Below are 29 T cell receptor beta chains sequenced from a single sample in a study of blood T cell repertoires in COVID-19. Assay: immunoSEQ multiplex PCR; the TCRdb copy retains only in-frame clones and omits some. There are some 170,000 clones in the sample; 82% occur only once, and roughly 8.1% lies in the top ten. The sample consisted of peripheral blood. These receptors originate from a woman in her 70s with acute or convalescent COVID-19.

The chain couples TRBV6-5 to TRBJ1-2, with D possibly TRBD1 on 6 matching bases. The germline V gene encodes CDR1 MNHEY and CDR2 SVGAGI. The V end was cut by 7 bases, the J end by 8 bases, with 20 bases between. The CDR3 runs 14 residues. DNA of the CDR3: TGTGCCAGCATGACAGGCGGTCTGAGTCACGGCTACACCTTC. Amino acid sequence: CASMTGGLSHGYTF.

The chain carries TRBV5-4 and TRBJ2-7; 9 bases align to TRBD1. Germline V gives CDR1 SGHNT, CDR2 YYREEE (reference sequence). CDR3 length: 15 amino acids. The V and J ends lost 2 bases and 4 bases, in that order; junction bases with no gene match: 7. The CDR3 DNA reads as TGTGCCAGCAGCTTCACAGGGGGCGTAAGGTACGAGCAGTACTTC. Protein: CASSFTGGVRYEQYF.

The chain has TRBV3-1 (or the pseudogene TRBV3-2) and TRBJ1-3; D remains unclear. V gave up 1 base and J gave up 0 bases, with 10 bases separating them. The germline V gene has CDR1 LGHDT and CDR2 YNNKEL (reference sequence). The CDR3 runs to 16 residues. CDR3 sequence: CASSQGQSLSGNTIYF. As DNA, the CDR3 is TGTGCCAGCAGCCAAGGACAATCCCTCTCTGGAAACACCATATATTTT.

CDR3 residues: CSVRGRTPNTEAFF. The DNA of the CDR3 is TGCAGCGTGCGCGGAAGGACACCGAACACTGAAGCTTTCTTT. The genes are TRBV29-1 and TRBJ1-1; a possible D gene is TRBD1 (5 bases). Per germline, CDR1 SQVTM and CDR2 ANQGSEA. CDR3 length equals 14 residues. Trimming removed 6 bases at V and 1 base at J, with 15 bases between.

The chain recombines TRBV3-1 (or the pseudogene TRBV3-2) with TRBJ1-4, with 10 nucleotides matching TRBD1. The CDR3 has 16 amino acids. Germline V gives CDR1 LGHDT, CDR2 YNNKEL (reference sequence). Germline trimming cut 1 base from V and 6 bases from J; bases unmatched to any gene: 5. Here the CDR3 reads CASSQGAGTGDEKLFF. The CDR3 DNA reads as TGTGCCAGCAGCCAAGGAGCTGGGACAGGGGATGAAAAACTGTTTTTT.

The chain carries TRBV3-1 (or the pseudogene TRBV3-2) and TRBJ2-3; 13 positions agree with TRBD2. Germline V CDR1 and CDR2: LGHDT, YNNKEL (reference sequence). The CDR3 length is 16 residues. J lost 3 bases, V lost 4 bases, and 4 bases had no gene match. The CDR3: CASSPTSGGPTDTQYF. The DNA for the CDR3 is TGTGCCAGCAGCCCGACTAGCGGGGGGCCGACAGATACGCAGTATTTT.

The rearrangement uses TRBV6-1 and TRBJ1-2, with TRBD1 matching 9 bases. The trim removed 6 bases at V and 4 bases at J, leaving 9 bases unmatched. The CDR3 contains 15 residues. Germline CDR1 MNHNS, CDR2 SASEGT. CDR3 nucleotides: TGTGCCAGCAGGGCACAGGGGGCGCAAGTCTATGGCTACACCTTC. This codes for CASRAQGAQVYGYTF.

The chain links TRBV2 to TRBJ2-2, with 9 nucleotides matching TRBD1. The CDR3 is 15 residues long. Germline-derived CDR1 and CDR2 are SNHLY and FYNNEI. V gave up 7 bases and J gave up 6 bases; unmatched junction bases: 9. The CDR3 region is CASKTRDRVSGELFF. DNA of the CDR3: TGTGCCAGCAAAACCCGGGACAGGGTATCCGGGGAGCTGTTTTTT.

This chain connects TRBV5-6 to TRBJ2-7, with a possible D match to TRBD2 (5 bases). Trimming pared 0 bases from V and 6 bases from J, leaving 13 bases between. The CDR3 is 14 residues long. Germline V gene data show CDR1 as SGHDT and CDR2 as YYEEEE. As DNA, the CDR3 is TGTGCCAGCAGCTTGGCGGACTGGGTTGGCGAGCAGTACTTC. Residues: CASSLADWVGEQYF.

The gene calls are TRBV27 and TRBJ2-7; D ambiguous. CDR1 is MNHEY, CDR2 SMNVEV, per germline (reference sequence). The CDR3 sequence is 14 residues long. Trimming pared 6 bases from V and 2 bases from J, leaving 14 bases between. The CDR3 spells CASSSSLNTYEQYF. The CDR3, as DNA: TGTGCCAGCAGCTCTTCTCTCAACACCTACGAGCAGTACTTC.

This clone was observed a handful of times. The chain links TRBV9 to TRBJ1-6; 7 bases fit TRBD1. Trimming took 3 bases from V and 7 from J; bases not matched to a gene: 7. Germline loops: CDR1 SGDLS, CDR2 YYNGEE. This CDR3 is built from 15 residues. Here the CDR3 reads CASSAWDSPNSPLHF. The CDR3 bases are TGTGCCAGCAGCGCCTGGGACAGCCCGAATTCACCCCTCCACTTT.

The chain employs TRBV10-3 and TRBJ2-5; 16 bases align to TRBD2. This CDR3 is built from 18 residues. The germline gives CDR1 ENHRY, CDR2 SYGVKD. J was trimmed by 3 bases and V by 5 bases; bases with no gene match: 9. The CDR3 loop is CAISRGLAGGSSEETQYF. The CDR3, as DNA: TGTGCCATCAGTCGGGGACTAGCGGGGGGGTCATCGGAAGAGACCCAGTACTTC.

This chain connects TRBV3-1 (or the pseudogene TRBV3-2) to TRBJ1-6, with 8 bases matching TRBD1. The CDR3 runs to 14 residues. Looked up from germline, CDR1 is LGHDT and CDR2 is YNNKEL (reference sequence). The junction had 6 bases not matched to a gene; V was cut back by 5 bases and J by 9 bases. The CDR3 region is CASSSRDRFSPLHF. Written as DNA, the CDR3 is TGTGCCAGCAGCTCTCGGGACAGGTTTTCACCCCTCCACTTT.

J is TRBJ1-2 and V is TRBV9, with D possibly TRBD1 on 6 matching bases. Trimming cost V 2 bases and J 6 bases, with 14 bases left between them. This CDR3 has 14 residues. Germline values: CDR1 SGDLS, CDR2 YYNGEE. The CDR3 sequence: CASSVSGVGDGYTF. The CDR3 DNA reads TGTGCCAGCAGCGTCTCAGGGGTTGGGGATGGCTACACCTTC.

The V and J genes are TRBV24-1 and TRBJ2-2; no reliable D call. The CDR3 length is 16 residues. Per germline, CDR1 KGHDR and CDR2 SFDVKD. V lost 0 bases, J lost 1 base, and 8 bases lay in between. The CDR3 here is CATSDLPLGNTGELFF. The CDR3 DNA reads as TGTGCCACCAGTGATTTGCCCCTAGGGAACACCGGGGAGCTGTTTTTT.

The chain is built from TRBV6-6 and TRBJ1-5; possible D gene TRBD1, 6 bases. The CDR3 has 13 residues. V was shortened by 7 bases and J by 6 bases, with 13 bases between the two germline ends. CDR1 MNHNY and CDR2 SVGAGI come from the germline V gene (reference sequence). In DNA form, the CDR3 reads TGTGCCAGCAAAGGGGGTTCAGGTCAGCCCCAGCATTTT. It is translated as CASKGGSGQPQHF.

J is TRBJ1-6 and V is TRBV7-2; 8 bases agree with TRBD1. V dropped 5 bases and J dropped 7; count of bases not matched to a gene: 10. Germline V gene lookup returns CDR1 SGHTA and CDR2 FQGNSA. The CDR3 is 16 amino acids. CDR3 nucleotide sequence: TGTGCCAGCAGCGTCACAGGGGGGGTAGTAAATTCACCCCTCCACTTT. Translation gives CASSVTGGVVNSPLHF.

The chain couples TRBV28 to TRBJ1-2; 8 nucleotides align to TRBD1. Trimming took 6 bases from V and 4 from J; bases not matched to a gene: 7. This CDR3 region has 14 residues. Germline CDR1 and CDR2: MDHEN and SYDVKM. CDR3 loop: CASRLTGDIYGYTF. The CDR3 nucleotides read TGTGCCAGCAGATTGACAGGGGACATCTATGGCTACACCTTC.

The chain carries TRBV30 and TRBJ1-2; possibly TRBD1 for D (5 bases). CDR1 GTSNPN and CDR2 SVGIG come from the germline V gene (reference sequence). V was shortened by 6 bases and J by 6 bases, with 17 bases between the two germline ends. This CDR3 has 13 residues. CDR3 amino acids: CACLRGDGNGYTF. DNA of the CDR3: TGTGCCTGCCTCCGGGGGGATGGCAATGGCTACACCTTC.

A single count supports this clone. The chain links TRBV28 to TRBJ2-1; 7 nucleotides line up with TRBD2. This CDR3 has 16 amino acids. Germline trimming cut 6 bases from V and 4 bases from J; bases unmatched to any gene: 12. The germline gives CDR1 MDHEN, CDR2 SYDVKM. CDR3 sequence reads: CASSSVATSPYNEQFF. The DNA for the CDR3 is TGTGCCAGCAGCTCCGTAGCGACTAGCCCGTACAATGAGCAGTTCTTC.

This clone has only one observation. The rearrangement uses TRBV4-2 and TRBJ1-5; no reliable D call. Germline CDR1 and CDR2: LGHNA and YNFKEQ. CDR3 size: 15 residues. V was pared by 4 bases and J by 1 base, with 11 bases between. CDR3 DNA: TGTGCCAGCAGCCCTACCCGAGGGAGCAATCAGCCCCAGCATTTT. It is translated as CASSPTRGSNQPQHF.

The genes are TRBV5-8 and TRBJ2-5, with D possibly being TRBD1 (5 bases). CDR3 length: 17 residues. Trimming took 4 bases from V and 2 from J, leaving 21 bases between them. Germline V gene sequence: CDR1 SGHTS, CDR2 YDEGEE. As DNA, the CDR3 is TGTGCCAGCAGCCTGACAGTTATAGGGTCAGCGCAAGAGACCCAGTACTTC. This sequence encodes CASSLTVIGSAQETQYF.

The J gene is TRBJ1-5, the V gene TRBV7-8; D call uncertain. This CDR3 is 15 amino acids long. The germline gives CDR1 SGHVS, CDR2 FQNEAQ. Trimming took 5 bases from V and 2 from J, leaving 13 bases between them. DNA of the CDR3: TGTGCCAGCAGCCCCAGAGTCGGGGGCAATCAGCCCCAGCATTTT. It yields the protein CASSPRVGGNQPQHF.

The chain recombines TRBV19 with TRBJ1-4; tentative D call: TRBD1 (5 bases). V lost 4 bases and J 5 bases, leaving 14 bases between the germline ends. This CDR3 is 15 amino acids long. CDR1 and CDR2 from the germline V gene are LNHDA and SQIVND (reference sequence). CDR3 sequence reads: CASSTPRRGNEKLFF. The CDR3 DNA sequence: TGTGCCAGTAGTACTCCCCGACGGGGGAATGAAAAACTGTTTTTT.

This rearrangement joins TRBV7-8 to TRBJ2-2; TRBD2 matches 10 bases. V was clipped by 7 bases and J by 1 base; unmatched bases: 15. The CDR3 contains 19 residues. CDR1 and CDR2 from the germline V gene are SGHVS and FQNEAQ. This CDR3 reads CASTKLPGLANQNTGELFF. Written as DNA, the CDR3 is TGTGCCAGCACCAAACTACCGGGACTAGCGAATCAGAACACCGGGGAGCTGTTTTTT.

The rearrangement joins TRBV5-1 to TRBJ2-1, with D possibly TRBD2 on 6 matching bases. The CDR3 is 17 amino acids. CDR1 SGHRS and CDR2 YFSETQ come from the germline V gene. Trimming removed 0 bases from V and 0 bases from J, with 13 bases in between. The DNA of the CDR3 is TGCGCCAGCAGCTTGGGCTATAGCGGAAGCTCCTACAATGAGCAGTTCTTC. It is translated as CASSLGYSGSSYNEQFF.

This clone is a singleton in its sample. The gene calls are TRBV6-5 and TRBJ2-1, with TRBD1 as a possible D gene (5 bases). The V end was cut by 4 bases, the J end by 8 bases, with 12 bases between. The CDR3 is made up of 13 amino acids. The germline CDR1 and CDR2 sequences are MNHEY and SVGAGI. CDR3 bases: TGTGCCAGCAGTTCGCCCCAGGGCCATGAGCAGTTCTTC. Amino acids: CASSSPQGHEQFF.

The V call is TRBV5-1, the J call TRBJ1-4; D not certain. This CDR3 has 15 residues. Germline CDR1 reads SGHRS; CDR2 reads YFSETQ. Trimming took off 6 bases at V and 3 bases at J, with 15 bases between the two ends. The CDR3 DNA is TGCGCCAGCATTACAACACCGGGAGCTAATGAAAAACTGTTTTTT. Translated, it gives CASITTPGANEKLFF.

DNA for the CDR3: TGTGCCAGCAGACGGACAGGGGGAGGCAATCAGCCCCAGCATTTT. It translates to CASRRTGGGNQPQHF. This chain links TRBV11-2 with TRBJ1-5, with 10 bases lining up with TRBD1. Germline CDR1 and CDR2: SGHAT and FQNNGV. V gave up 6 bases and J gave up 2 bases; unmatched junction bases: 4. The CDR3 runs to 15 residues. Full variable domain (remainder filled in from reference TRBV11-2 and TRBJ1-5): EAGVAQSPRYKIIEKRQSVAFWCNPISGHATLYWYQQILGQGPKLLIQFQNNGVVDDSQLPKDRFSAERLKGVDSTLKIQPAKLEDSAVYLCASRRTGGGNQPQHFGDGTRLSIL.